Following are 3 T cell receptor beta chains from one sample sequenced in a study of blood T cell repertoires in COVID-19 (dated by TCRdb to between 2020 and 2021). Receptor libraries were prepared by the immunoSEQ multiplex PCR assay. What TCRdb holds here is the immuneACCESS table cut down to in-frame rearrangements. Part of the clones is not present; checked against another copy, under half of the missing clones reflect an unresolved V gene, and the others are unexplained. In all, the sample holds about 190,000 clones, and 88% of those were seen once. In total, the top ten clones hold 4.4% of the sample. Sequencing was done on a sample of peripheral blood. The source is a human donor in a cohort sampled during active COVID-19.

The V gene is TRBV15, the J gene TRBJ2-7; 9 nucleotides match TRBD2. Per germline, CDR1 LNHNV and CDR2 YYDKDF (reference sequence). V lost 10 bases and J lost 0; bases outside the gene matches: 4. CDR3 size: 13 residues. The CDR3: CASGSGGSYEQYF. DNA of the CDR3: TGTGCCAGCGGTAGCGGGGGCTCCTACGAGCAGTACTTC.

The chain recombines TRBV4-2 with TRBJ2-7; no reliable D call. This CDR3 spans 15 amino acids. Looked up from germline, CDR1 is LGHNA and CDR2 is YNFKEQ. V was clipped by 1 base and J by 2 bases, with 12 bases between them. The CDR3 here is CASSQGLGSPYEQYF. CDR3 nucleotide sequence: TGTGCCAGCAGCCAAGGCCTGGGCAGCCCCTACGAGCAGTACTTC.

V is TRBV5-1 and J is TRBJ2-2; 8 positions match TRBD1. The J segment lost 0 bases and the V segment lost 3 bases, leaving 4 bases of the junction unmatched. Germline V CDR1 and CDR2: SGHRS, YFSETQ. The CDR3 runs to 16 residues. The CDR3 protein is CASSSQTGANTGELFF. For the CDR3, the DNA is TGCGCCAGCAGCTCCCAGACAGGGGCGAACACCGGGGAGCTGTTTTTT.